A single sample gave rise to the 17 T cell receptor beta chains below, sequenced in a study of blood T cell repertoires in COVID-19 (dated by TCRdb to about 2020). Library construction relied on the immunoSEQ multiplex PCR assay. Imported from immuneACCESS, the table was reduced by TCRdb to in-frame sequences with V and J called. These copies leave out some clones; in studies compared against another copy, an unresolved V gene accounts for under half, and the cause of the remainder is not known. This sample holds about 58,000 clones; approximately 91% were observed only once. Approximately 8.4% of the sample lies in the top ten. Material for sequencing was peripheral blood. Receptors were obtained from a woman in her 70s with active COVID-19.

The chain has TRBV27 and TRBJ1-1, with TRBD1 identical over 8 bases. The CDR3 consists of 13 residues. The J segment lost 11 bases and the V segment lost 1 base, leaving 6 bases of the junction unmatched. Germline CDR1 reads MNHEY; CDR2 reads SMNVEV (reference sequence). In DNA form, the CDR3 reads TGTGCCAGCAGTTTATGGGAGACAGGGGTGGCTTTCTTT. It yields the protein CASSLWETGVAFF.

This clone was observed once. The V call is TRBV19, the J call TRBJ1-5; 7 bases fit TRBD1. The V gene end was trimmed by 6 bases and the J gene end by 0 bases; junction bases not matched to a gene: 14. Germline loops: CDR1 LNHDA, CDR2 SQIVND (reference sequence). This CDR3 is 18 amino acids long. CDR3 amino acids: CASSIAQTGTSSNQPQHF. The CDR3 coding sequence is TGTGCCAGTAGCATTGCCCAGACAGGGACGTCTAGCAATCAGCCCCAGCATTTT. The variable domain in full, with the rest retrieved from reference TRBV19 and TRBJ1-5, is DGGITQSPKYLFRKEGQNVTLSCEQNLNHDAMYWYRQDPGQGLRLIYYSQIVNDFQKGDIAEGYSVSREKKESFPLTVTSAQKNPTAFYLCASSIAQTGTSSNQPQHFGDGTRLSIL.

This chain connects TRBV3-1 (or the pseudogene TRBV3-2) to TRBJ2-3, with TRBD2 matching over 9 bases. J lost 3 bases, V lost 4 bases, and 11 bases had no gene match. The CDR3 is made up of 17 amino acids. From germline, CDR1 is LGHDT and CDR2 YNNKEL (reference sequence). The CDR3 reads CASSPKSGGRGTDTQYF. The CDR3 DNA reads as TGTGCCAGCAGCCCAAAAAGTGGCGGGAGGGGTACAGATACGCAGTATTTT.

This clone was seen a handful of times. V and J are TRBV10-1 and TRBJ2-1; 15 bases align to TRBD2. The V and J ends lost 2 bases and 7 bases, in that order; junction bases with no gene match: 6. Per the germline V gene, CDR1 is WNHNN and CDR2 is SYGVQD (reference sequence). This CDR3 has 17 amino acids. CDR3 in amino acids: CASSELRTSGRGNEQFF. DNA of the CDR3: TGCGCCAGCAGTGAGCTTAGGACTAGCGGGAGGGGTAATGAGCAGTTCTTC.

This chain links TRBV10-3 with TRBJ2-2; no definite D call. The CDR3 is 13 residues long. Germline CDR1 ENHRY, CDR2 SYGVKD. The V end was cut by 8 bases, the J end by 11 bases, with 18 bases between. Here the CDR3 DNA reads TGTGCCATCCACGGGTCCCCGAGTGACGAGCTGTTTTTT. Translating gives CAIHGSPSDELFF.

The rearrangement links TRBV4-1 to TRBJ2-1, with 10 nucleotides matching TRBD2. The V and J ends lost 5 bases and 6 bases, in that order; junction bases with no gene match: 13. This CDR3 has 17 amino acids. Looked up from germline, CDR1 is MGHRA and CDR2 is YSYEKL. The CDR3 sequence is CASSTRASGRVFNEQFF. In nucleotides, the CDR3 is TGCGCCAGCAGCACCCGAGCCAGCGGGAGGGTTTTCAATGAGCAGTTCTTC.

This rearrangement joins TRBV27 to TRBJ2-1, with D maybe TRBD2 (6 bases). V lost 6 bases and J 3 bases, leaving 15 bases between the germline ends. The length of the CDR3 is 15 residues. Germline V gene lookup returns CDR1 MNHEY and CDR2 SMNVEV (reference sequence). The CDR3 here is CASRILRGLYNEQFF. CDR3 nucleotide sequence: TGTGCCAGCAGGATCCTCCGGGGACTCTACAATGAGCAGTTCTTC.

This sequence joins TRBV10-1 and TRBJ2-1, with D tentatively TRBD1 (5 bases). V shed 0 bases and J shed 8 bases, with 14 bases lying between them. The CDR3 totals 15 residues. CDR1 and CDR2 from the germline V gene are WNHNN and SYGVQD (reference sequence). CDR3 protein: CASSESGQGFDEQFF. CDR3 nucleotide sequence: TGCGCCAGCAGTGAGTCCGGTCAGGGTTTCGATGAGCAGTTCTTC.

Written as DNA, the CDR3 is TGTGCCATCAACCAGGGGGAAGTAGATACGCAGTATTTT. It codes for CAINQGEVDTQYF. The chain combines TRBV28 with TRBJ2-3; TRBD1 matches 7 bases. Germline trimming cut 10 bases from V and 5 bases from J; bases unmatched to any gene: 9. The CDR3 spans 13 residues. Per the germline V gene, CDR1 is MDHEN and CDR2 is SYDVKM.

The chain employs TRBV5-8 and TRBJ1-3; no reliable D call. V lost 3 bases and J 0 bases, leaving 7 bases between the germline ends. The CDR3 extends over 14 amino acids. Germline loops: CDR1 SGHTS, CDR2 YDEGEE. CDR3 sequence reads: CASSSRSSGNTIYF. Here the CDR3 DNA reads TGTGCCAGCAGCTCCAGGTCCTCTGGAAACACCATATATTTT.

The V call is TRBV9, the J call TRBJ1-5; no clear D gene. Trimming removed 4 bases at V and 5 bases at J, with 22 bases between. CDR3 length: 17 amino acids. CDR1 is SGDLS, CDR2 YYNGEE, per germline. The CDR3: CASSPSPEEGVYQPQHF. CDR3 sequence (DNA): TGTGCCAGCAGCCCCAGCCCCGAGGAGGGAGTGTATCAGCCCCAGCATTTT.

The J gene is TRBJ2-1, the V gene TRBV7-3; 10 nucleotides align to TRBD2. Losses at the gene ends were 0 bases for V and 8 bases for J; bases not matched to a gene: 7. CDR3 size: 16 residues. Germline-derived CDR1 and CDR2 are SGHTA and FQGTGA. CDR3 nucleotides: TGTGCCAGCAGCTTAACGGGGGCTAGCGGGAGAGATGAGCAGTTCTTC. Translated: CASSLTGASGRDEQFF.

J is TRBJ1-6 and V is TRBV27; D is possibly TRBD1 (5 bases). Germline CDR1 reads MNHEY; CDR2 reads SMNVEV (reference sequence). V was cut by 5 bases and J by 4 bases, with 15 bases left in between. This CDR3 is 16 amino acids long. CDR3 sequence: CASSLGHVIYNSPLHF. In nucleotides, the CDR3 is TGTGCCAGCAGTCTAGGACATGTTATATATAATTCACCCCTCCACTTT.

The chain is built from TRBV27 and TRBJ2-5, with 13 positions matching TRBD2. Trimming took 6 bases from V and 5 from J; bases not matched to a gene: 6. The germline gives CDR1 MNHEY, CDR2 SMNVEV (reference sequence). CDR3 length: 15 amino acids. The CDR3 DNA reads as TGTGCCAGCAGAGGACTAGCGGGAGTTAGGGAGACCCAGTACTTC. Its translation is CASRGLAGVRETQYF.

The V and J genes are TRBV19 and TRBJ1-1; TRBD1 matches at 9 bases. The J segment lost 3 bases and the V segment lost 4 bases, leaving 6 bases of the junction unmatched. The CDR3 consists of 15 residues. CDR1 and CDR2 from the germline V gene are LNHDA and SQIVND (reference sequence). This CDR3 is CASSKLTGGYTEAFF. The CDR3 DNA reads TGTGCCAGTAGTAAGTTGACAGGGGGGTACACTGAAGCTTTCTTT.

The chain uses TRBV10-1 and TRBJ2-1; TRBD2 aligns across 7 bases. CDR3 length equals 16 residues. The junction had 10 bases not matched to a gene; V was cut back by 4 bases and J by 4 bases. Germline V gives CDR1 WNHNN, CDR2 SYGVQD (reference sequence). Here the CDR3 reads CASSGLGRRGYNEQFF. CDR3 sequence (DNA): TGCGCCAGCAGTGGACTCGGGAGGCGGGGGTACAATGAGCAGTTCTTC.

The rearrangement links TRBV7-2 to TRBJ2-2; 8 bases are a match to TRBD2. Trimming removed 5 bases from V and 2 bases from J; junction bases left unmatched: 4. The CDR3 is 15 amino acids. From germline, CDR1 is SGHTA and CDR2 FQGNSA. CDR3 in DNA: TGTGCCAGCAGCCGCGGGGGGCAAAACACCGGGGAGCTGTTTTTT. This gives the protein CASSRGGQNTGELFF. The whole variable domain, remainder taken from reference TRBV7-2 and TRBJ2-2, is GAGVSQSPSNKVTEKGKDVELRCDPISGHTALYWYRQSLGQGLEFLIYFQGNSAPDKSGLPSDRFSAERTGGSVSTLTIQRTQQEDSAVYLCASSRGGQNTGELFFGEGSRLTVL.